Listed here are 2 T cell receptor beta chains from one sample, sequenced in a study of blood T cell repertoires in COVID-19. This table comes from immunoSEQ multiplex PCR, and its TCRdb copy is limited to in-frame clones, with some not included. The sample consists of approximately 210,000 clones, 80% to 85% of them appearing once. The sequenced sample consisted of peripheral blood. The receptors stem from a human donor in a cohort sampled during active COVID-19.

A few counts support this clone. This rearrangement joins TRBV19 to TRBJ1-1; D ambiguous. The CDR3 loop spans 13 amino acids. Trimming cost V 5 bases and J 0 bases, with 7 bases left between them. From germline, CDR1 is LNHDA and CDR2 SQIVND (reference sequence). The CDR3 spells CASSPGVNTEAFF. The CDR3 region has the DNA TGTGCCAGTAGTCCAGGTGTGAACACTGAAGCTTTCTTT.

The gene calls are TRBV28 and TRBJ2-7; D may be TRBD2 (6 bases). V lost 5 bases, J lost 1 base, and 21 bases lay in between. CDR3 length: 17 amino acids. Per germline, CDR1 MDHEN and CDR2 SYDVKM. CDR3 nucleotide sequence: TGTGCCAGCAGTCAACCCCTGTTTCTGGAGGGGTCCTACGAGCAGTACTTC. This translates into CASSQPLFLEGSYEQYF.